One TCR beta chain is described in this entry. This sample was taken from a study of PD-1 blockade in mismatch repair-deficient tumors. Produced via immunoSEQ multiplex PCR; TCRdb's table is partial and in-frame only. The data show around 120,000 clones, 86% seen once. All patients were mismatch repair deficient, assessed by either PCR or immunohistochemistry. V was clipped by 6 bases and J by 4 bases; unmatched bases: 4. This CDR3 spans 14 amino acids. Germline-derived CDR1 and CDR2 are MNHEY and SMNVEV (reference sequence). The V call is TRBV27, the J call TRBJ2-1, with 9 bases matching TRBD2. The TCR originated in an adult with mismatch repair-deficient cancer. Sequenced material: peripheral blood, taken 44 weeks after starting pembrolizumab. CDR3 sequence: CASRPSGIYNEQFF. CDR3 coding DNA: TGTGCCAGCAGACCTAGCGGGATTTACAATGAGCAGTTCTTC.